The 28 T cell receptor beta chains listed next were all sequenced from one sample in a study of blood T cell repertoires in COVID-19. The repertoire was sequenced with immunoSEQ multiplex PCR; TCRdb's copy has only in-frame clones and lacks some. The sample yields approximately 170,000 clones, 85% seen once. Sequenced sample: peripheral blood. The origin of the receptors is a woman older than 75 with COVID-19, enrolled during active disease.

V is TRBV25-1 and J is TRBJ1-2; 12 nucleotides agree with TRBD1. The V gene end was trimmed by 4 bases and the J gene end by 8 bases; junction bases not matched to a gene: 2. The CDR3 runs 13 residues. Germline V gene data show CDR1 as MGHDK and CDR2 as SYGVNS. The CDR3 is CASSGGTGGGYTF. DNA for the CDR3: TGTGCCAGCAGTGGGGGGACAGGGGGCGGCTACACCTTC.

The J gene is TRBJ2-7, the V gene TRBV18; 9 nucleotides line up with TRBD1. J gave up 6 bases and V 5 bases, and 11 bases lay outside the gene matches. Germline-derived CDR1 and CDR2 are KGHSH and LQKENI. The CDR3 spans 15 residues. The CDR3 reads CASSASGTGIGEQYF. CDR3 in DNA: TGTGCCAGCTCAGCATCCGGGACAGGGATCGGCGAGCAGTACTTC. The full variable domain, in which reference TRBV18 and TRBJ2-7 provide the parts outside the CDR3, is NAGVMQNPRHLVRRRGQEARLRCSPMKGHSHVYWYRQLPEEGLKFMVYLQKENIIDESGMPKERFSAEFPKEGPSILRIQQVVRGDSAAYFCASSASGTGIGEQYFGPGTRLTVT.

A single count supports this clone. The genes are TRBV28 and TRBJ2-3, with TRBD2 matching 10 bases. The V gene end was trimmed by 5 bases and the J gene end by 4 bases; junction bases not matched to a gene: 9. CDR3 size: 16 residues. Germline assignment: CDR1 MDHEN and CDR2 SYDVKM. CDR3 coding DNA: TGTGCCAGCAGTCAAGCGGGAGGGGGAGAGGCAGATACGCAGTATTTT. As protein: CASSQAGGGEADTQYF.

The chain joins TRBV5-1 to TRBJ1-2, with D perhaps matching TRBD1 (5 bases). Trimming shortened V by 0 bases and J by 8 bases, and 17 bases separated the two germline ends. This CDR3 region has 15 residues. The germline gives CDR1 SGHRS, CDR2 YFSETQ. The CDR3 spells CASSLAAPDIGGYTF. Written as DNA, the CDR3 is TGCGCCAGCAGCTTGGCCGCCCCGGACATCGGAGGCTACACCTTC.

The chain is built from TRBV9 and TRBJ1-4; TRBD1 might be the D (5 bases). CDR1 is SGDLS and CDR2 is YYNGEE in the germline V gene. With 0 bases removed from V and 6 bases from J, the gap between germline ends came to 6 bases. This CDR3 has 13 amino acids. The CDR3 here is CASSVVGDEKLFF. In DNA form, the CDR3 reads TGTGCCAGCAGCGTAGTAGGGGATGAAAAACTGTTTTTT.

Details on this clone: This same CDR3 is encoded by further DNA sequences in the sample. V and J are TRBV19 and TRBJ1-1, with 8 bases that match TRBD1. There are 13 residues in the CDR3. Trimming at V came to 5 bases and at J to 1 base, leaving 0 bases not matched to a gene. CDR1 LNHDA and CDR2 SQIVND come from the germline V gene (reference sequence). As DNA, the CDR3 is TGTGCCAGTAGTGACAGGGGGAACACTGAAGCTTTCTTT. Translation gives CASSDRGNTEAFF.

The rearrangement links TRBV18 to TRBJ1-2, with 8 nucleotides matching TRBD1. V was pared by 5 bases and J by 6 bases, with 5 bases of the junction left unmatched. Germline loops: CDR1 KGHSH, CDR2 LQKENI. The CDR3 loop spans 13 amino acids. For the CDR3, the DNA is TGTGCCAGCTCAACTAGACAGGGGAATGGCTACACCTTC. As protein: CASSTRQGNGYTF.

J is TRBJ1-2 and V is TRBV12-3 or TRBV12-4, with D perhaps TRBD1 (5 bases). Trimming removed 10 bases from V and 7 bases from J, with 16 bases in between. The CDR3 length is 12 residues. The CDR3 loop is CAITAGVRGYTF. The CDR3 DNA reads as TGTGCCATCACCGCGGGGGTTCGTGGCTACACCTTC.

The chain employs TRBV5-1 and TRBJ2-6, with a possible D match to TRBD2 (5 bases). The germline gives CDR1 SGHRS, CDR2 YFSETQ. V was cut by 2 bases and J by 2 bases, with 17 bases left in between. This CDR3 has 18 residues. Here the CDR3 DNA reads TGCGCCAGCAGCTTTAGAGGGTCTGCCCCCACTGGGGCCAACGTCCTGACTTTC. It translates to CASSFRGSAPTGANVLTF.

In this sample, this clone turned up a few times. The rearrangement links TRBV7-3 to TRBJ2-1; the match to TRBD2 covers 8 bases. There are 13 residues in the CDR3. V lost 5 bases, J lost 6 bases, and 3 bases stayed unmatched. Germline CDR1 reads SGHTA; CDR2 reads FQGTGA. CDR3 DNA: TGTGCCAGCAGCCCCGGGACTAGCAATGAGCAGTTCTTC. Amino acids: CASSPGTSNEQFF. Supplemented by reference TRBV7-3 and TRBJ2-1, the full variable domain reads GAGVSQTPSNKVTEKGKYVELRCDPISGHTALYWYRQSLGQGPEFLIYFQGTGAADDSGLPNDRFFAVRPEGSVSTLKIQRTERGDSAVYLCASSPGTSNEQFFGPGTRLTVL.

The J gene is TRBJ1-5, the V gene TRBV5-1; TRBD1 is a possible D gene (5 bases). The V gene's germline CDR1 is SGHRS and CDR2 YFSETQ. Trimming pared 4 bases from V and 5 bases from J, leaving 16 bases between. This CDR3 is built from 15 residues. The CDR3 region is CASSQGGVSDQPQHF. In nucleotides, the CDR3 is TGCGCCAGCAGCCAGGGTGGAGTGAGTGATCAGCCCCAGCATTTT.

The count of this clone is one. The chain joins TRBV5-4 to TRBJ1-1; 8 bases are a match to TRBD1. CDR1 is SGHNT and CDR2 is YYREEE in the germline V gene (reference sequence). The CDR3 has 16 amino acids. V shed 5 bases and J 10 bases; nucleotides not matched to a gene: 19. In nucleotides, the CDR3 is TGTGCCAGCAGGCCTACGCTGACAGGGGATCATGGGGGAGCTTTCTTT. Translating it yields CASRPTLTGDHGGAFF.

As DNA, the CDR3 is TGTGCCAGCAGCGTAATCGAGAATTCACCCCTCCACTTT. Translating it yields CASSVIENSPLHF. V gene TRBV9 combines with J gene TRBJ1-6; D not certain. Trimming took 1 base from V and 7 from J, leaving 6 bases between them. Germline V gives CDR1 SGDLS, CDR2 YYNGEE. This CDR3 region has 13 residues.

This clone was detected a few times. V and J are TRBV5-1 and TRBJ1-2, with 7 positions matching TRBD1. The V segment lost 2 bases and the J segment 8 bases; nucleotides outside the gene matches: 12. Germline assignment: CDR1 SGHRS and CDR2 YFSETQ. This CDR3 has 15 residues. The CDR3 DNA reads TGCGCCAGCAGCTTCCACAGGGGCGCTGATCAAGGCTACACCTTC. The encoded protein is CASSFHRGADQGYTF.

CDR3 in amino acids: CASSNEGANNQPQHF. The CDR3 DNA follows: TGTGCCAGCTCAAACGAAGGGGCGAACAATCAGCCCCAGCATTTT. This chain links TRBV18 with TRBJ1-5; perhaps TRBD1 as D (5 bases). The CDR3 has 15 residues. V lost 5 bases, J lost 3 bases, and 14 bases lay in between. Germline V gene lookup returns CDR1 KGHSH and CDR2 LQKENI. Full variable domain (missing parts from reference TRBV18 and TRBJ1-5): NAGVMQNPRHLVRRRGQEARLRCSPMKGHSHVYWYRQLPEEGLKFMVYLQKENIIDESGMPKERFSAEFPKEGPSILRIQQVVRGDSAAYFCASSNEGANNQPQHFGDGTRLSIL.

The chain couples TRBV3-1 (or the pseudogene TRBV3-2) to TRBJ2-1, with D uncertain. The CDR3 loop spans 12 amino acids. V shed 3 bases and J shed 7 bases, with 7 bases lying between them. Germline V lookup: CDR1 LGHDT, CDR2 YNNKEL (reference sequence). The CDR3 protein is CASSHSKNEQFF. The CDR3 DNA is TGTGCCAGCAGCCATAGTAAAAATGAGCAGTTCTTC.

The genes are TRBV5-8 and TRBJ2-2; 7 nucleotides agree with TRBD2. The V gene end was trimmed by 7 bases and the J gene end by 1 base; junction bases not matched to a gene: 19. The CDR3 totals 19 residues. The germline CDR1 and CDR2 sequences are SGHTS and YDEGEE. This CDR3 is CASGGRRGRMQENTGELFF. Here the CDR3 DNA reads TGTGCCAGCGGGGGTAGGCGCGGGAGAATGCAGGAGAACACCGGGGAGCTGTTTTTT. Together with reference TRBV5-8 and TRBJ2-2, the CDR3 gives the full variable domain: EAGVTQSPTHLIKTRGQQATLRCSPISGHTSVYWYQQALGLGLQFLLWYDEGEERNRGNFPPRFSGRQFPNYSSELNVNALELEDSALYLCASGGRRGRMQENTGELFFGEGSRLTVL.

The V and J genes are TRBV28 and TRBJ2-5, with D tentatively TRBD1 (6 bases). Germline V gene lookup returns CDR1 MDHEN and CDR2 SYDVKM. V was cut by 2 bases and J by 7 bases, with 14 bases left in between. This CDR3 contains 14 residues. The CDR3 region has the DNA TGTGCCAGCAGTTTAATCAGGGGAGTGGGGACCCAGTACTTC. Encoded protein: CASSLIRGVGTQYF.

V is TRBV10-3 and J is TRBJ1-3, with 7 bases lining up with TRBD1. Germline lookup yields CDR1 ENHRY and CDR2 SYGVKD. Trimming removed 10 bases from V and 3 bases from J; junction bases left unmatched: 9. CDR3 length: 14 amino acids. CDR3 DNA: TGTGCCAGCACCGGGTCAGGGGGTGGAAACACCATATATTTT. The encoded protein is CASTGSGGGNTIYF.

The chain employs TRBV5-4 and TRBJ2-5; 9 positions agree with TRBD2. V shed 6 bases, J shed 4 bases, and the junction held 13 bases outside the gene matches. The CDR3 is 16 residues long. Looked up from germline, CDR1 is SGHNT and CDR2 is YYREEE (reference sequence). The CDR3 DNA follows: TGTGCCAGCACCCCTGGCGGGGCGGGGGGGATAGAGACCCAGTACTTC. Translating it yields CASTPGGAGGIETQYF.

The CDR3 loop reads CASRPGGATEAFF. As DNA, the CDR3 is TGTGCCAGCAGACCCGGGGGGGCCACTGAAGCTTTCTTT. V is TRBV6-6 and J is TRBJ1-1, with a tentative D call TRBD1 (6 bases). The CDR3 is 13 residues long. Trimming shortened V by 6 bases and J by 4 bases, and 12 bases separated the two germline ends. Germline V gene lookup returns CDR1 MNHNY and CDR2 SVGAGI (reference sequence).

On this clone itself: Other DNA sequences within the sample encode an identical CDR3. The chain carries TRBV5-1 and TRBJ2-5, with D possibly TRBD2 on 5 matching bases. Trimming removed 2 bases at V and 3 bases at J, with 8 bases between. The CDR3 runs to 13 residues. The germline V gene has CDR1 SGHRS and CDR2 YFSETQ. For the CDR3, the DNA is TGCGCCAGCAGCTTCCGGGGAGAAGAGACCCAGTACTTC. Translating gives CASSFRGEETQYF. Looking up the rest from reference TRBV5-1 and TRBJ2-5 gives the full variable domain: KAGVTQTPRYLIKTRGQQVTLSCSPISGHRSVSWYQQTPGQGLQFLFEYFSETQRNKGNFPGRFSGRQFSNSRSEMNVSTLELGDSALYLCASSFRGEETQYFGPGTRLLVL.

This clone was detected a few times. This chain joins TRBV28 and TRBJ1-3; 8 nucleotides match TRBD1. V lost 3 bases to trimming and J lost 8 bases; unmatched junction nucleotides: 9. The CDR3 totals 15 residues. Germline assignment: CDR1 MDHEN and CDR2 SYDVKM. The CDR3 region is CASSFPLGQADTIYF. In DNA form, the CDR3 reads TGTGCCAGCAGTTTCCCTCTGGGACAGGCGGACACCATATATTTT.

The chain joins TRBV5-5 to TRBJ1-4; 7 bases align to TRBD1. The CDR3 totals 16 residues. V shed 0 bases, J shed 1 base, and the junction held 3 bases outside the gene matches. Germline-derived CDR1 and CDR2 are SGHKS and YYEKEE (reference sequence). DNA of the CDR3: TGTGCCAGCAGCTTGGGACAGGGTGGAACTAATGAAAAACTGTTTTTT. It encodes CASSLGQGGTNEKLFF. Filled out from reference TRBV5-5 and TRBJ1-4, the complete variable domain reads DAGVTQSPTHLIKTRGQQVTLRCSPISGHKSVSWYQQVLGQGPQFIFQYYEKEERGRGNFPDRFSARQFPNYSSELNVNALLLGDSALYLCASSLGQGGTNEKLFFGSGTQLSVL.

J is TRBJ1-1 and V is TRBV6-5; TRBD1 might be the D (5 bases). Trimming stripped 6 bases from V and 0 bases from J, with 8 bases between. The germline CDR1 and CDR2 sequences are MNHEY and SVGAGI. The CDR3 is 13 residues long. CDR3 sequence: CASRPTVNTEAFF. In DNA form, the CDR3 reads TGTGCCAGCAGGCCGACAGTGAACACTGAAGCTTTCTTT.

V gene TRBV28 combines with J gene TRBJ2-1, with 14 bases fitting TRBD2. This CDR3 is 20 amino acids long. Unmatched junction bases numbered 13, after V lost 5 bases and J lost 1 base. Germline V lookup: CDR1 MDHEN, CDR2 SYDVKM. Here the CDR3 DNA reads TGTGCCAGCAGTCCCCGTTTAGGGACTAGCGGGAGTGGGTCCTACAATGAGCAGTTCTTC. It codes for CASSPRLGTSGSGSYNEQFF.

This rearrangement joins TRBV5-1 to TRBJ2-3; the match to TRBD1 covers 8 bases. V was clipped by 3 bases and J by 2 bases; unmatched bases: 8. Germline CDR1 reads SGHRS; CDR2 reads YFSETQ. There are 16 residues in the CDR3. The CDR3 loop is CASSSSRTGTTDTQYF. As DNA, the CDR3 is TGCGCCAGCAGCTCCAGCCGGACAGGGACCACAGATACGCAGTATTTT.

The V gene is TRBV5-5, the J gene TRBJ2-7; TRBD2 matches 8 bases. Germline CDR1 is SGHKS and CDR2 is YYEKEE (reference sequence). CDR3 length: 14 amino acids. V was pared by 2 bases and J by 3 bases, with 4 bases of the junction left unmatched. CDR3 nucleotide sequence: TGTGCCAGCAGCTTTGGTCTAGCGGGCTACGAGCAGTACTTC. The encoded protein is CASSFGLAGYEQYF.